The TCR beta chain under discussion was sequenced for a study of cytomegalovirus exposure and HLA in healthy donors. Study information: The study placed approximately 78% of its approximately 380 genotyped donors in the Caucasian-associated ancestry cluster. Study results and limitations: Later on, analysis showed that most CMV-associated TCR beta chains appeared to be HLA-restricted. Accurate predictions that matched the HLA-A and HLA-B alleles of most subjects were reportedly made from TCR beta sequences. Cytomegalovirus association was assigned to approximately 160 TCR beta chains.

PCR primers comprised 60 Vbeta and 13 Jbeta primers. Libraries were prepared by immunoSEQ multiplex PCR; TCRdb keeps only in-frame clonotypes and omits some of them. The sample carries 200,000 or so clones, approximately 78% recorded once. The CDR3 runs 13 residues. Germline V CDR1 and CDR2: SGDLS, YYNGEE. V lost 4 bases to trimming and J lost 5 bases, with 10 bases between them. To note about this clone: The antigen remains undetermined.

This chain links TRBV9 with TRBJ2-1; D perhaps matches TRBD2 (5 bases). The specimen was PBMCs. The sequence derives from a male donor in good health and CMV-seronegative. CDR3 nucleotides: TGTGCCAGCAGCCTACCCGGGGACAATGAGCAGTTCTTC. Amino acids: CASSLPGDNEQFF. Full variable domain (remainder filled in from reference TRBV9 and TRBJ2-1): DSGVTQTPKHLITATGQRVTLRCSPRSGDLSVYWYQQSLDQGLQFLIQYYNGEERAKGNILERFSAQQFPDLHSELNLSSLELGDSALYFCASSLPGDNEQFFGPGTRLTVL.